This T cell receptor beta chain is from a study of Graves' ophthalmopathy and Graves' hyperthyroidism. Overall study: Upon initial diagnosis and before any treatment, peripheral blood was collected.

The CDR3 runs 17 residues. Germline V gene lookup returns CDR1 SGHVS and CDR2 FQNEAQ. Trimming stripped 3 bases from V and 3 bases from J, with 17 bases between. Clinical symptoms, serum thyroxine, TRAb, thyroid ultrasound and orbital computed tomography formed the basis of diagnosis. This clonotype was counted between two and nine times. The antigen remains undetermined. Amplification targeted the TCR beta CDR3 regions, with RNA transcripts as the source material. HTBI-primed first-round RT-PCR preceded second-round multiplex PCR. TCRdb re-analysed the multiplex PCR reads in MiXCR, keeping a single row per CDR3 protein. The sample lists 230,000 or so distinct CDR3 sequences, around 45% seen once, with around half in the top ten. Study results and caveats: Sensitivity reached 60% to 71% and specificity just under 75% when the model predicted ophthalmopathy progression.

The J gene is TRBJ2-2, the V gene TRBV7-8, with D possibly TRBD1 on 6 matching bases. The TCR comes from an adult man with Graves' ophthalmopathy. Input material: peripheral blood. The CDR3 here is CASSFPGAGLHTGELFF. CDR3 DNA: TGTGCCAGCAGCTTCCCAGGGGCCGGGCTCCACACCGGGGAGCTGTTTTTT.